This T cell receptor beta chain is from a study of lymphopenia after photon versus proton radiotherapy (dated by TCRdb to about 2019). Looking at the study overall: In patients with gastrointestinal tumors who developed high-grade lymphopenia, the study compared the immunological effects of photon radiation therapy with those of proton radiation therapy. The roughly 18 patients in the cohort had gastrointestinal tumors, were treated with either photon or proton therapy, and subsequently developed lymphopenia. The study aimed to characterize how the two radiation modalities differ in their impact on the immune system. On the study overall, not on this receptor specifically: After the lymphocyte count nadir, photon-treated repertoires showed oligoclonal expansion, especially of CD8+ Temra cells, which drove the drop in diversity. Across the cohort, an inverse correlation was found between a larger post-nadir drop in TCR diversity and overall survival time among patients who died. During treatment, patients who received proton therapy stayed relatively stable, whereas patients who received photon therapy lost naive T cells and TCR diversity and gained effector/memory populations. The survival association was assessed only in patients who died, and better survival with proton therapy was presented by the authors as a possibility rather than a demonstrated result.

Library preparation employed the immunoSEQ multiplex PCR assay. Alongside multiparametric flow cytometry, deep sequencing of rearranged TCR beta loci was used to profile the T cell repertoires. What TCRdb holds here is the immuneACCESS table cut down to in-frame rearrangements. Part of the clones is not present; checked against another copy, under half of the missing clones reflect an unresolved V gene, and the others are unexplained. The sample table contains roughly 150,000 clones; only one count was recorded for around 85% of them. Of the sample, around 5.1% falls within the top ten clones. Notes on this clone: This clone's antigen is unknown. Qualities for individual bases were not recorded, and no much larger clone is one base off.

The starting material was peripheral blood, obtained from a patient treated with photon-based radiotherapy. The TCR sequence derives from a man aged 45-65 years with gastric cancer.

At the DNA level, the sequence is TGTGCCATCAGTCCACAGGGGGGAAACTATGGCTACACCTTC. It specifies CAISPQGGNYGYTF. The V and J segments used are TRBV10-3 and TRBJ1-2; 8 bases in the junction line up with TRBD1. The germline V gene gives CDR1 as ENHRY and CDR2 as SYGVKD. V is cut back by 5 bases and J by 2 bases, with 4 bases in the junction unmatched. The CDR3 spans 14 residues, from the cysteine through the phenylalanine. The retained sequence is limited to the CDR3, 42 bases, with the frame set at the first base.